The following is a T cell receptor beta chain sequence with its context. The data were taken from a study of blood T cell repertoires in COVID-19. The germline V gene has CDR1 KGHDR and CDR2 SFDVKD. CDR3 length: 13 amino acids. V lost 7 bases and J 2 bases, leaving 10 bases between the germline ends. Symptom resolution, clearance, or two negative PCRs marked donors in Cohort 3 as recovered. Original processing methods: Estimation of nucleated cell counts relied on the amplification of reference gene primers. Here immunoSEQ multiplex PCR was the method, and the copy in TCRdb shows in-frame clones only, minus some. V and J calls and clone size are copied from that table; D and trimming were computed from the DNA. The data hold about 190,000 clones, with around 85% observed a single time.

Sequencing was carried out using PBMCs or T cells enriched from blood (not recorded which). The source of this sequence is a woman between 25 and 40 years old who had recovered from COVID-19. V gene TRBV24-1 combines with J gene TRBJ1-1; D perhaps matches TRBD1 (5 bases). In nucleotides, the CDR3 is TGTGCCACCAGGGGGCGAGCTAACACTGAAGCTTTCTTT. Its translation: CATRGRANTEAFF.